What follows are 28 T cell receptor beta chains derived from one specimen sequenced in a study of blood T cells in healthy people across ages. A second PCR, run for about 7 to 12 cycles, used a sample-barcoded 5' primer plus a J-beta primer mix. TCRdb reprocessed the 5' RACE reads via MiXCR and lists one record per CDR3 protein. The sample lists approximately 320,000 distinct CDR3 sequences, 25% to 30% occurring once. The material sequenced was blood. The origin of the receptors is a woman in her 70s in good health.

Here the CDR3 reads CASSVGRGILYEQYF. The DNA for the CDR3 is TGCGCCAGCAGTGTCGGCAGGGGGATATTGTACGAGCAGTACTTC. This sequence joins TRBV10-2 and TRBJ2-5, with 7 bases lining up with TRBD1. Matching the DNA end better, TRBJ2-7 makes the J call doubtful. Germline loops: CDR1 WSHSY, CDR2 SAAADI. The CDR3 extends over 15 amino acids.

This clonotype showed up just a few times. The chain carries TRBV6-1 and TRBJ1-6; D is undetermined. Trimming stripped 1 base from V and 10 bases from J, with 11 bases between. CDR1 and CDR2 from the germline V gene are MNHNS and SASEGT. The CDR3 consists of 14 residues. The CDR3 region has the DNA TGTGCCAGCAGTGAAGTAGGAGGGTCCTCACCCCTCCACTTT. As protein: CASSEVGGSSPLHF.

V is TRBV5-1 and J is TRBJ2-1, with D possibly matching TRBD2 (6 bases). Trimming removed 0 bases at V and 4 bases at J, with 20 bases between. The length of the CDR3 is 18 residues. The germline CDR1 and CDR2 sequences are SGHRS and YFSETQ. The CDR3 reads CASSLDGPGGGGYNEQFF. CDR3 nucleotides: TGCGCCAGCAGCTTGGATGGGCCCGGGGGAGGTGGGTACAATGAGCAGTTCTTC.

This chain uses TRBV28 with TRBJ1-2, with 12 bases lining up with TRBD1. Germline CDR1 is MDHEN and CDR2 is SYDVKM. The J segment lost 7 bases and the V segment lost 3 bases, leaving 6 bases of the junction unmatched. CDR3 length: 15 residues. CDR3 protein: CASSFPGTGGLGYTF. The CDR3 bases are TGTGCCAGCAGTTTCCCCGGGACAGGGGGCCTTGGCTACACCTTC.

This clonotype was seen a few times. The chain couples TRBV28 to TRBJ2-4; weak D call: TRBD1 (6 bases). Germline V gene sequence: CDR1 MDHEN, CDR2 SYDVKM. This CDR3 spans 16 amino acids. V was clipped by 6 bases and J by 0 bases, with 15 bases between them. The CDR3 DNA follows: TGTGCCAGCAGCCCTCGGGACACAAGAGCCAAAAACATTCAGTACTTC. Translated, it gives CASSPRDTRAKNIQYF.

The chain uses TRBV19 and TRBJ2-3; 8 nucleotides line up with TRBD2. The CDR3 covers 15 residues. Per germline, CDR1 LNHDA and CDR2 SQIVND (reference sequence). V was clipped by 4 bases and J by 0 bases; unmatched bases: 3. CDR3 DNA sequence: TGTGCCAGTAGTACGGTAGCGGGAAGCACAGATACGCAGTATTTT. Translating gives CASSTVAGSTDTQYF.

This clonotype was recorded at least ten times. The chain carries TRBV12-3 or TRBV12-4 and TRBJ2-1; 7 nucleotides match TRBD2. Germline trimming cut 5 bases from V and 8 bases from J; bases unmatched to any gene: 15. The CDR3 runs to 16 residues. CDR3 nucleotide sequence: TGTGCCAGCAGTCCCCGGGGTCTAGCGGCGAAGTATGAGCAGTTCTTC. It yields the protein CASSPRGLAAKYEQFF.

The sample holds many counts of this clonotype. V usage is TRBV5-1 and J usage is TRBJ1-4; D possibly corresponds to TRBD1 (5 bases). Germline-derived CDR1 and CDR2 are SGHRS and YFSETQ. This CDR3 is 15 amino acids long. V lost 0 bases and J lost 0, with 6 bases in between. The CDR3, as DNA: TGCGCCAGCAGCTTGGGAGGGGCAACTAATGAAAAACTGTTTTTT. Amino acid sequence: CASSLGGATNEKLFF.

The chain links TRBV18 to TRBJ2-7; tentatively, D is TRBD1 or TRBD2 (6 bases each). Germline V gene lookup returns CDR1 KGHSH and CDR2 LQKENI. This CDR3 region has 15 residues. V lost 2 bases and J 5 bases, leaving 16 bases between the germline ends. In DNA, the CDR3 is TGTGCCAGCTCACCAGGGAGGAAGAGGGGGAACGAGCAGTACTTC. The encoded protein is CASSPGRKRGNEQYF.

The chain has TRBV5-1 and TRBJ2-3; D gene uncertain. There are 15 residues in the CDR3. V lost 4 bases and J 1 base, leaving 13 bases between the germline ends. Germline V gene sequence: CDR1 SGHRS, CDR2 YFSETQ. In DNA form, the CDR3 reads TGCGCCAGCAGCGCCCGCCCCGCAGGCACAGATACGCAGTATTTT. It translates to CASSARPAGTDTQYF. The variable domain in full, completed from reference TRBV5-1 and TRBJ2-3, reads KAGVTQTPRYLIKTRGQQVTLSCSPISGHRSVSWYQQTPGQGLQFLFEYFSETQRNKGNFPGRFSGRQFSNSRSEMNVSTLELGDSALYLCASSARPAGTDTQYFGPGTRLTVL.

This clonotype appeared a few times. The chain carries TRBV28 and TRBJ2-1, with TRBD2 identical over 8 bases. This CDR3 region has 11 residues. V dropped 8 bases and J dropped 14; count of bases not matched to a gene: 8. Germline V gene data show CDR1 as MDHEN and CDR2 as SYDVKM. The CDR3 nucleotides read TGTGCCAGCGCCCAGCGGGAGTGGAAGTTCTTC. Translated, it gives CASAQREWKFF.

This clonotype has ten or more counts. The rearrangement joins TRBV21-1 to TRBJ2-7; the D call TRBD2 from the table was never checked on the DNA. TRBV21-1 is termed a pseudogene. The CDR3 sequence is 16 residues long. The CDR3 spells CASSPRTRSLLYEQYF. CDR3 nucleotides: TGTGCCAGCAGCCCAAGGACCAGGTCCCTCCTCTACGAGCAGTACTTC.

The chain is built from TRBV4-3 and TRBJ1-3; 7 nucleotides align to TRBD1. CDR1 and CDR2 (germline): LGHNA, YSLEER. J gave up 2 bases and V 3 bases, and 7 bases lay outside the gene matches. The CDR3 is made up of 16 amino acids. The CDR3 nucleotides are TGCGCCAGCAGCCAGGATCGGACAGGCCCTGGAAACACCATATATTTT. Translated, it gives CASSQDRTGPGNTIYF.

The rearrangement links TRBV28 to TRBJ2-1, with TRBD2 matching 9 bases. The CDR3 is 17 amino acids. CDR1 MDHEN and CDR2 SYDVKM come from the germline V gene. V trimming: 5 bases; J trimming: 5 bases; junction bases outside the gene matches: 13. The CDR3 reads CASSPHGLAGPNNEQFF. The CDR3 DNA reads TGTGCCAGCAGTCCACACGGCCTAGCGGGGCCGAACAATGAGCAGTTCTTC.

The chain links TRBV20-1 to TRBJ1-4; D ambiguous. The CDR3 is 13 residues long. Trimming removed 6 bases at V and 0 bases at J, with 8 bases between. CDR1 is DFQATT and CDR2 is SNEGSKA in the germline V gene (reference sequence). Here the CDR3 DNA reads TGCAGTGCAGGAGTGACAACTAATGAAAAACTGTTTTTT. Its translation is CSAGVTTNEKLFF.

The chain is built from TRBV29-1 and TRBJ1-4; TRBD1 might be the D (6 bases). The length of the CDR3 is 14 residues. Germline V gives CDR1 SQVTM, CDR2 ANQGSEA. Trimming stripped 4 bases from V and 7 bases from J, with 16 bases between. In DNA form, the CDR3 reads TGCAGCGTTGGCTTGAGGGGGATAGGTGAAAAACTGTTTTTT. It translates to CSVGLRGIGEKLFF.

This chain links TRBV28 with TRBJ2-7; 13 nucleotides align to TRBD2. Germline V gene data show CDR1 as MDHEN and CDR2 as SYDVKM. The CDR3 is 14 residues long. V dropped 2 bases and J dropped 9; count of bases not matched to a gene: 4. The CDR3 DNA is TGTGCCAGCAGTTTAGGACTAGCGGGAGTTGGGCAGTACTTC. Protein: CASSLGLAGVGQYF.

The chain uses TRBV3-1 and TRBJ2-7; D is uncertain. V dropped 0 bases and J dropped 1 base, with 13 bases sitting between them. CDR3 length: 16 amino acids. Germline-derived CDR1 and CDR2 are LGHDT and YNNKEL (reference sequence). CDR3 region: CASSQDSAAGSYEQYF. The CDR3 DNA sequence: TGTGCCAGCAGCCAAGATTCCGCGGCCGGGTCCTACGAGCAGTACTTC.

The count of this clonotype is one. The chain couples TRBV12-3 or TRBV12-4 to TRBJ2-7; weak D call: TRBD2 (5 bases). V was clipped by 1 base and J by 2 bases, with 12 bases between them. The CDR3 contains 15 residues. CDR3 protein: CASSLVLAGTYEQYF. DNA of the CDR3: TGTGCCAGCAGTTTAGTGCTAGCCGGGACCTACGAGCAGTACTTC.

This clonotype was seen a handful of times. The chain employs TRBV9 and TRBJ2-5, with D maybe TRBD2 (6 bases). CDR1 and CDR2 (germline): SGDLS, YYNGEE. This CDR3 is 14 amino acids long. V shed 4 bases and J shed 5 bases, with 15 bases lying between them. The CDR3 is CASSLVGGSETQYF. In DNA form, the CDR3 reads TGTGCCAGCAGCCTCGTTGGGGGGAGCGAGACCCAGTACTTC.

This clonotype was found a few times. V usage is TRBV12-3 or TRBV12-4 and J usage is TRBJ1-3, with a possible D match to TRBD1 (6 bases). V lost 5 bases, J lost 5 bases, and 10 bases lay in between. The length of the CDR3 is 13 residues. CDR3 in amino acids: CASSLQGRNTIYF. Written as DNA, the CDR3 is TGTGCCAGCAGTCTACAGGGAAGAAACACCATATATTTT.

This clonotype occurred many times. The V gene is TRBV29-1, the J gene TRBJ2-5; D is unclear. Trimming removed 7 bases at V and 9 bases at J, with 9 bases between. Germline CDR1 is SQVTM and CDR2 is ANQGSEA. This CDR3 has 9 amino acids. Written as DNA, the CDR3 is TGCAGCGCCGGCGCGGCCCAGTACTTC. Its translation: CSAGAAQYF.

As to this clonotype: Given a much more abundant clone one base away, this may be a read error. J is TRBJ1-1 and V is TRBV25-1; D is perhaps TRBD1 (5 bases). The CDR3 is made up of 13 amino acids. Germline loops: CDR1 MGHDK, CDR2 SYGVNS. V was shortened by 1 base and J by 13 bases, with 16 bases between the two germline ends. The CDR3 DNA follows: TGTGCCAGCAGTGAATGGGATGGGGGGTCAGTTTTCTTT. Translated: CASSEWDGGSVFF.

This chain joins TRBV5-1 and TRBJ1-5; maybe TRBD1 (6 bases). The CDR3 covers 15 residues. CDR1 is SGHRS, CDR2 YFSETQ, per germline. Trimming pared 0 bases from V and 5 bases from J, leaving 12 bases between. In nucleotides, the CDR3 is TGCGCCAGCAGCTTGGCAGGGGCTAGGGATCAGCCCCAGCATTTT. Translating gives CASSLAGARDQPQHF.

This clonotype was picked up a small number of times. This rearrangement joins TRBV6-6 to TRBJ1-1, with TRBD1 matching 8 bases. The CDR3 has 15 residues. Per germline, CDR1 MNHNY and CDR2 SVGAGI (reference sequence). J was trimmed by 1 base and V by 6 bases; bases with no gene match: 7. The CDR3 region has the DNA TGTGCCAGCAGCGATACCGGGACAGGGAACACTGAAGCTTTCTTT. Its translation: CASSDTGTGNTEAFF.

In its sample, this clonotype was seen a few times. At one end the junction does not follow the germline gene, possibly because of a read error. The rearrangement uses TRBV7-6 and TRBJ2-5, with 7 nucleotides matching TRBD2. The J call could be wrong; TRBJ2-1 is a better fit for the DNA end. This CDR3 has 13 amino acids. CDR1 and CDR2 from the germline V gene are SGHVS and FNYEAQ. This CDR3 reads CASSLAAPSSQFF. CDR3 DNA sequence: TGTGCCAGCAGCCTAGCGGCACCGAGCTCGCAGTTCTTC.

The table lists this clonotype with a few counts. CDR3 DNA sequence: TGCAGCGTTGAACGGGGCGTAGGATATGGCTACACCTTC. Its translation is CSVERGVGYGYTF. The J gene is TRBJ1-2, the V gene TRBV29-1; a possible D gene is TRBD1 (5 bases). The CDR3 is made up of 13 amino acids. V was cut by 2 bases and J by 5 bases, with 12 bases left in between. In germline, CDR1 is SQVTM, CDR2 ANQGSEA.

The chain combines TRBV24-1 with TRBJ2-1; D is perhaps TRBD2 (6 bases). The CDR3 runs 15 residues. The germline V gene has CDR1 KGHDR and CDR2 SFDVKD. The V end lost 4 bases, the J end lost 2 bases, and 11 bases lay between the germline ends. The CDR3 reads CATSERTSTYNEQFF. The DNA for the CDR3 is TGTGCCACCAGTGAAAGAACTAGCACCTACAATGAGCAGTTCTTC.